This TCR beta chain was recorded in a study of somatic mutations in cytotoxic T cells in rheumatoid arthritis. Study as a whole: Certain T-cell populations stained with V beta antibodies were FACS-sorted to nearly 100% purity, and V beta1+ cells were TCRB-sequenced. Study-level results: Levels of CD8+ T-cell clonality in rheumatoid arthritis patients were statistically indistinguishable from those seen in age-matched healthy controls, with no significant difference. Among fewer than 80 patients, roughly eight showed a largest CD8+ clone that surpassed 20% of CD8+ cells.

Turning to this clone: Its antigen is undetermined.

V dropped 4 bases and J dropped 3; count of bases not matched to a gene: 11. Germline V gene lookup returns CDR1 MGHRA and CDR2 YSYEKL. This CDR3 is built from 18 residues. Profiled with immunoSEQ multiplex PCR; TCRdb holds only in-frame clones, not every one. This sample has 15,000 to 20,000 clones, with more than 60% found just once. Isolating CD4+ and CD8+ cells involved positive magnetic bead selection on an AutoMACS. Their purity was then checked by flow cytometry. The chain has TRBV4-1 and TRBJ2-7; 14 bases are a match to TRBD2. This clonotype originated in a woman aged 60-70 years in good health. Sequencing used CD8+ T cells sorted from blood. CDR3 nucleotide sequence: TGCGCCAGCAGCCGCTCGGCGGGACTAGCGGGAGACGGCTACGAGCAGTACTTC. This sequence encodes CASSRSAGLAGDGYEQYF.